Sequencing of this T cell receptor beta chain was carried out in a study of Graves' ophthalmopathy and Graves' hyperthyroidism. TCR beta CDR3 amplification used RNA transcripts. First-round RT-PCR relied on HTBI primers, and a second-round multiplex PCR came next. From the multiplex PCR reads, TCRdb called clonotypes with MiXCR, one entry per CDR3 protein. The table has hundreds of thousands of distinct CDR3 sequences, about a fifth seen once. The germline V and J ends were trimmed by 2 bases and 3 bases, with 7 bases remaining between them. This CDR3 has 13 amino acids. CDR1 is MNHNS and CDR2 is SASEGT in the germline V gene. This clonotype was picked up many times.

Input material: peripheral blood. The clonotype originates from a woman aged 18-30 years with stable Graves' hyperthyroidism. Some clones in this sample may be carry-over from other donors' samples. The gene calls are TRBV6-1 and TRBJ1-1; D is perhaps TRBD1 (5 bases). In DNA form, the CDR3 reads TGTGCCAGCAGTGAAAAGGGGCACACTGAAGCTTTCTTT. Its protein is CASSEKGHTEAFF.